This TCR beta chain was recorded in a study of blood T cell repertoires in COVID-19. Study-level background: There were acute and convalescent COVID-19 samples, and they came from the United States, Italy and Spain. The cDNA or gDNA used as material had been derived from T cells, B-cell-depleted T cells, or PBMCs.

Original processing notes: Amplification of reference gene primers was used by the study to estimate nucleated cell counts. Assay used: immunoSEQ multiplex PCR; TCRdb lists only in-frame clones, some missing. V and J calls and clone size follow that table, whereas D and trimming were derived from the DNA. Among 210,000 or so clones listed, approximately 84% were seen once. Germline assignment: CDR1 MNHEY and CDR2 SVGAGI. The CDR3 runs to 13 residues. V was pared by 7 bases and J by 3 bases, with 13 bases between. The sequencing sample was made of peripheral blood. The gene calls are TRBV6-5 and TRBJ2-7; D might be TRBD1 (6 bases). The TCR was taken from a woman in her forties or fifties with active or convalescent COVID-19. CDR3 protein: CASNLGHLYEQYF. The CDR3 DNA sequence: TGTGCCAGCAACTTGGGACACCTCTACGAGCAGTACTTC.